Following are 14 T cell receptor beta chains from one sample sequenced in a study of regulatory T cells in long-lasting Graves disease. Time point: newly diagnosed GD, antithyroid drugs for less than 3 months. TCR sequences were obtained from RNA taken from PBMCs. Arm-PCR of CDR3 regions and iRepertoire HTBI primers were the basis on which TCR beta libraries were built. TCRdb passed the multiplex PCR reads through MiXCR, listing each CDR3 protein once. The sample yields about 620,000 distinct CDR3 sequences, approximately 15% seen once. The sample was also linked to a second study, of T cells in Graves' hyperthyroidism and ophthalmopathy.

Sequencing was performed on peripheral blood mononuclear cells (PBMCs), taken at new diagnosis, from a patient treated with antithyroid drugs. The source of these receptors is a woman aged 30 to 39 with Graves disease.

This clonotype has a count of ten or more. The chain has TRBV3-1 and TRBJ1-5; D may be TRBD1 (6 bases). Trimming pared 6 bases from V and 3 bases from J, leaving 9 bases between. This CDR3 region has 13 residues. Germline lookup yields CDR1 LGHDT and CDR2 YNNKEL (reference sequence). In DNA form, the CDR3 reads TGTGCCAGCAGTTGGACAGCCAATCAGCCCCAGCATTTT. Amino acid sequence: CASSWTANQPQHF.

This clonotype was recorded at least ten times. The chain carries TRBV6-5 and TRBJ1-2, with D perhaps TRBD1 (6 bases). The CDR3 consists of 15 residues. Germline V gene sequence: CDR1 MNHEY, CDR2 SVGAGI. The germline V and J ends were trimmed by 2 bases and 0 bases, with 10 bases remaining between them. CDR3 bases: TGTGCCAGCAGTTACACCCGGACAGCTAACTATGGCTACACCTTC. This sequence encodes CASSYTRTANYGYTF.

This clonotype has at least ten counts. The CDR3, as DNA: TGTGCCAGCTCACGGGGGCTTGTGTCCATGAACACTGAAGCTTTCTTT. Protein: CASSRGLVSMNTEAFF. V gene TRBV18 combines with J gene TRBJ1-1; a weak D match, TRBD1 (6 bases). The V and J ends lost 4 bases and 0 bases respectively, with 15 bases between them. CDR3 length: 16 amino acids. CDR1 and CDR2 from the germline V gene are KGHSH and LQKENI. Based on the CDR3 plus reference TRBV18 and TRBJ1-1, the full variable domain is NAGVMQNPRHLVRRRGQEARLRCSPMKGHSHVYWYRQLPEEGLKFMVYLQKENIIDESGMPKERFSAEFPKEGPSILRIQQVVRGDSAAYFCASSRGLVSMNTEAFFGQGTRLTVV.

This chain uses TRBV6-5 with TRBJ1-3; D is perhaps TRBD1 (5 bases). V lost 2 bases and J lost 4, with 18 bases in between. CDR3 length equals 17 residues. The germline gives CDR1 MNHEY, CDR2 SVGAGI. The CDR3 DNA is TGTGCCAGCAGTTACCTCCCGGTAGGGGCGGCGGGAAACACCATATATTTT. Residues: CASSYLPVGAAGNTIYF.

Note on this clonotype: A read error is possible here, since a much larger clone lies one base away. The rearrangement uses TRBV6-1 and TRBJ2-7; D ambiguous. Germline V gene data show CDR1 as MNHNS and CDR2 as SASEGT. This CDR3 has 12 amino acids. Deletions cut 8 bases from V and 1 base from J, with 9 bases between. The CDR3 region is CASEQQSYEQYF. CDR3 nucleotides: TGTGCCAGCGAACAGCAGTCCTACGAGCAGTACTTC.

This clonotype was seen at least ten times. The chain uses TRBV9 and TRBJ1-3; 8 bases fit TRBD1. J lost 0 bases, V lost 4 bases, and 9 bases had no gene match. Germline assignment: CDR1 SGDLS and CDR2 YYNGEE. The CDR3 extends over 17 amino acids. The CDR3 loop is CASSPSPGQVSGNTIYF. In nucleotides, the CDR3 is TGTGCCAGCAGCCCCTCTCCGGGACAGGTCTCTGGAAACACCATATATTTT.

J is TRBJ1-1 and V is TRBV11-2; TRBD1 might be the D (6 bases). This CDR3 is 14 amino acids long. Per the germline V gene, CDR1 is SGHAT and CDR2 is FQNNGV. Trimming shortened V by 3 bases and J by 5 bases, and 13 bases separated the two germline ends. CDR3: CASSLATGLTEAFF. The CDR3 DNA is TGTGCCAGCAGCTTGGCCACAGGGCTAACTGAAGCTTTCTTT.

About this clonotype itself: Since a far larger clone is one base different, this is likely a read error. The chain uses TRBV12-3 or TRBV12-4 and TRBJ2-7; a possible D gene is TRBD2 (6 bases). V lost 1 base to trimming and J lost 5 bases, with 15 bases between them. The CDR3 contains 15 residues. This CDR3 reads CASSLVGGIFDEQYF. In DNA, the CDR3 is TGTGCCAGCAGTTTAGTCGGCGGGATATTTGACGAGCAGTACTTC.

This clonotype was counted only a few times. The gene calls are TRBV6-1 and TRBJ2-1; 7 bases are a match to TRBD2. The CDR3 runs to 16 residues. Germline CDR1 is MNHNS and CDR2 is SASEGT. Germline trimming cut 5 bases from V and 4 bases from J; bases unmatched to any gene: 11. The CDR3 DNA sequence: TGTGCCAGCAGTCGCCCCCCTAGCGGAGTGTACAATGAGCAGTTCTTC. Translation gives CASSRPPSGVYNEQFF.

The V and J genes are TRBV6-1 and TRBJ1-1; D call uncertain. V lost 6 bases to trimming and J lost 11 bases, with 19 bases between them. Germline values: CDR1 MNHNS, CDR2 SASEGT. The CDR3 runs to 13 residues. The CDR3 region is CASSPSPASEAFF. Here the CDR3 DNA reads TGTGCCAGCAGCCCCAGCCCGGCCTCAGAGGCTTTCTTT.

This chain connects TRBV2 to TRBJ1-1; 8 bases are shared with TRBD1. CDR1 and CDR2 (germline): SNHLY, FYNNEI. This CDR3 has 12 amino acids. V shed 8 bases, J shed 5 bases, and the junction held 4 bases outside the gene matches. The CDR3 region has the DNA TGTGCCAGCCGGACAGGGTTTACTGAAGCTTTCTTT. Protein product: CASRTGFTEAFF.

The chain recombines TRBV5-5 with TRBJ2-7; D uncertain. This CDR3 is 12 amino acids long. The V and J ends lost 4 bases and 4 bases respectively, with 9 bases between them. Germline CDR1 is SGHKS and CDR2 is YYEKEE (reference sequence). The CDR3 DNA is TGTGCCAGCAGCCCTGATCTGTACGAGCAGTACTTC. It codes for CASSPDLYEQYF.

This clonotype came up many times. CDR3 in DNA: TGTGCCAGCACCCAGGGGACAGCGGCGACAGAGACCCAGTACTTC. Translated, it gives CASTQGTAATETQYF. The J gene is TRBJ2-5, the V gene TRBV28; 7 positions agree with TRBD1. Unmatched junction bases numbered 12, after V lost 7 bases and J lost 4 bases. CDR3 size: 15 residues. CDR1 is MDHEN, CDR2 SYDVKM, per germline.

This clonotype was seen only a few times. The genes are TRBV29-1 and TRBJ2-1; 10 nucleotides line up with TRBD2. The CDR3 loop spans 17 amino acids. V gave up 4 bases and J gave up 9 bases; unmatched junction bases: 18. Germline lookup yields CDR1 SQVTM and CDR2 ANQGSEA. CDR3 in amino acids: CSVAGASGRLDSGEQFF. For the CDR3, the DNA is TGCAGCGTTGCGGGGGCTAGCGGGAGATTGGATTCGGGTGAGCAGTTCTTC.